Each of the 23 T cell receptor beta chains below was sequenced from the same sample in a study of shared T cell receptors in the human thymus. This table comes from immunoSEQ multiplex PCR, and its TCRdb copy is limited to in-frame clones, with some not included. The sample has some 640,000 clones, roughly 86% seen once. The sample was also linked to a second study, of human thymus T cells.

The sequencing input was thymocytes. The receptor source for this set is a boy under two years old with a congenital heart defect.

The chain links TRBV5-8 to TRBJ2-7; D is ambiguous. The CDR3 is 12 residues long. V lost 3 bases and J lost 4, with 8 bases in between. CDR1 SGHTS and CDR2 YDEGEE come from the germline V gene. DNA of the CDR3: TGTGCCAGCAGCTCGAAAGAGTACGAGCAGTACTTC. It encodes CASSSKEYEQYF. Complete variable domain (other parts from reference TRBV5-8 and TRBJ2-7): EAGVTQSPTHLIKTRGQQATLRCSPISGHTSVYWYQQALGLGLQFLLWYDEGEERNRGNFPPRFSGRQFPNYSSELNVNALELEDSALYLCASSSKEYEQYFGPGTRLTVT.

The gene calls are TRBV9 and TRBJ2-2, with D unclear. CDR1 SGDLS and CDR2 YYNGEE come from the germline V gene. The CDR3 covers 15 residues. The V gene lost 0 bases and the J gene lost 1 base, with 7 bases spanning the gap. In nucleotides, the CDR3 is TGTGCCAGCAGCGTAGTATCCGGGAACACCGGGGAGCTGTTTTTT. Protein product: CASSVVSGNTGELFF.

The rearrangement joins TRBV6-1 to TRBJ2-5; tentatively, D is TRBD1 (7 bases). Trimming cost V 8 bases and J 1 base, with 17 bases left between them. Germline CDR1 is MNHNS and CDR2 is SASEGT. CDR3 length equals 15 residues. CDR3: CASGEDRFSQETQYF. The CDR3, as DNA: TGTGCCAGCGGGGAGGACAGGTTCTCCCAAGAGACCCAGTACTTC.

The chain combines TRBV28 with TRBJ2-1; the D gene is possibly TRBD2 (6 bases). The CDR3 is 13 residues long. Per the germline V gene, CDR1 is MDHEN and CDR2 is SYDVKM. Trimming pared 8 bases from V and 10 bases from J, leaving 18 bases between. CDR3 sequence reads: CASGTGSKMEQFF. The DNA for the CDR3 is TGTGCCAGCGGAACCGGGAGCAAGATGGAGCAGTTCTTC.

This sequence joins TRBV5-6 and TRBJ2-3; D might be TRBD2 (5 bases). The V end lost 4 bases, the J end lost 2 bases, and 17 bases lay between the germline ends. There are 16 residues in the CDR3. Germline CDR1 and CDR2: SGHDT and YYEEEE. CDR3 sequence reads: CASSPRVARHTDTQYF. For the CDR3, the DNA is TGTGCCAGCAGCCCGAGGGTTGCTAGACACACAGATACGCAGTATTTT.

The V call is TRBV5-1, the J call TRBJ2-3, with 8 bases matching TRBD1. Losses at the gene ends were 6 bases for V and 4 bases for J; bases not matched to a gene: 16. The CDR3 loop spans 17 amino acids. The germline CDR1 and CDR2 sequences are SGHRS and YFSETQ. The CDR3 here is CASKIFRDRPNSDTQYF. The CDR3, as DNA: TGCGCCAGCAAAATCTTTAGGGACAGGCCTAATTCAGATACGCAGTATTTT.

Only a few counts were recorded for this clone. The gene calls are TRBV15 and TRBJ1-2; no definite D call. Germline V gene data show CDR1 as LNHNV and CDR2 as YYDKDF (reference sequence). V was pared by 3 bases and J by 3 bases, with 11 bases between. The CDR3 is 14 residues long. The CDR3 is CATSRSLLYYGYTF. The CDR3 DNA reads TGTGCCACCAGCAGGTCCCTTTTATACTATGGCTACACCTTC.

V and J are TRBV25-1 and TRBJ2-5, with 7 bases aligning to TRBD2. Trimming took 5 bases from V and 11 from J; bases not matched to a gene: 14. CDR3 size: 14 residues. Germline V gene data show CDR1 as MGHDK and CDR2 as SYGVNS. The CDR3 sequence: CASSRPGLQWEQYF. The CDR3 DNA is TGTGCCAGCAGTAGGCCGGGACTACAGTGGGAGCAGTACTTC.

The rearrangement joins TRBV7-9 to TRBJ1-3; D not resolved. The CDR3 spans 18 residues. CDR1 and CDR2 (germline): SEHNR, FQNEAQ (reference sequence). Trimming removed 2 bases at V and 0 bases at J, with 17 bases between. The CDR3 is CASSLLGGGLLSGNTIYF. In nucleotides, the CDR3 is TGTGCCAGCAGCTTATTGGGAGGAGGACTGCTCTCTGGAAACACCATATATTTT.

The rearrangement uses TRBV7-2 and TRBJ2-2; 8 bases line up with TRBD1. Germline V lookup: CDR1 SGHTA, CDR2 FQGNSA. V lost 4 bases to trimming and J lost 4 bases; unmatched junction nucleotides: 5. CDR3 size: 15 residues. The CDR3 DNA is TGTGCCAGCAGCTGGTGCAGGGGGCGCACCGGGGAGCTGTTTTTT. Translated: CASSWCRGRTGELFF.

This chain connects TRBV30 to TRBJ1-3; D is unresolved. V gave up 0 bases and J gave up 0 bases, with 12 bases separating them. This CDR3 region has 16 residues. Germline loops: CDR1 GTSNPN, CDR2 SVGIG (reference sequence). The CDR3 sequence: CAWSVLNPSSGNTIYF. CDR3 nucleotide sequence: TGTGCCTGGAGTGTTCTCAACCCGAGCTCTGGAAACACCATATATTTT.

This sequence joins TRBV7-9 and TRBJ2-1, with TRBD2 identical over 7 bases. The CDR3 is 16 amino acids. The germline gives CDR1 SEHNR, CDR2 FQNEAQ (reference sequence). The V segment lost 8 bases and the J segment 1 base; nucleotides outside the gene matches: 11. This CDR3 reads CASRSGDAPSYNEQFF. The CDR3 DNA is TGTGCCAGCCGCAGCGGGGACGCTCCTTCCTACAATGAGCAGTTCTTC.

The CDR3 reads CASSLARTSGCLGEQFF. The CDR3 DNA reads TGTGCCAGCAGCTTAGCGCGGACTAGCGGGTGCCTGGGGGAGCAGTTCTTC. The chain has TRBV7-2 and TRBJ2-1; 11 bases map to TRBD2. The germline gives CDR1 SGHTA, CDR2 FQGNSA. Unmatched junction bases numbered 11, after V lost 0 bases and J lost 10 bases. The CDR3 is 17 amino acids.

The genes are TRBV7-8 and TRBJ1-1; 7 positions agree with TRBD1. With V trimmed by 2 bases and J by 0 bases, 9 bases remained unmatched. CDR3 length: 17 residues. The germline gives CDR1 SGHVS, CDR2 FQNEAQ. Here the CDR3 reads CASSLMRGQAVNTEAFF. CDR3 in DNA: TGTGCCAGCAGCTTAATGAGGGGGCAGGCGGTGAACACTGAAGCTTTCTTT. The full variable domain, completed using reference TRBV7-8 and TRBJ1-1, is GAGVSQSPRYKVAKRGQDVALRCDPISGHVSLFWYQQALGQGPEFLTYFQNEAQLDKSGLPSDRFFAERPEGSVSTLKIQRTQQEDSAVYLCASSLMRGQAVNTEAFFGQGTRLTVV.

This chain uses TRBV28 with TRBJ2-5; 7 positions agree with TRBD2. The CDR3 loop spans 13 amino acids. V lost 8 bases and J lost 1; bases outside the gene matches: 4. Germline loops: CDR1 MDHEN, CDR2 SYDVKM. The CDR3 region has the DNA TGTGCCAGCTGGCGGGGGACCCAAGAGACCCAGTACTTC. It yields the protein CASWRGTQETQYF.

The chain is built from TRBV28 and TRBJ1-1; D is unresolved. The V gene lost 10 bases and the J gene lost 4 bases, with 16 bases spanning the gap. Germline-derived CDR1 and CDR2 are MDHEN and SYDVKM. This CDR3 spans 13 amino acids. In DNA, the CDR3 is TGTGCCATCAAGGAGGAAAGAGGCACTGAAGCTTTCTTT. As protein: CAIKEERGTEAFF.

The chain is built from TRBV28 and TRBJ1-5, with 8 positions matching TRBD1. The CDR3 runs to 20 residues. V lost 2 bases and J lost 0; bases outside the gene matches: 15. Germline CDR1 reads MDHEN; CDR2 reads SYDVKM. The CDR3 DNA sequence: TGTGCCAGCAGTTTAATAGTCAGGGGGCGCAAAGTGTATAGCAATCAGCCCCAGCATTTT. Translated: CASSLIVRGRKVYSNQPQHF.

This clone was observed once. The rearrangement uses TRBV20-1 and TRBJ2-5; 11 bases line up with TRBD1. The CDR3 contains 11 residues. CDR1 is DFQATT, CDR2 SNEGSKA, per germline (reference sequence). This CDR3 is CSRDRGGTQYF. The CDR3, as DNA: TGCAGCCGGGACAGGGGGGGGACCCAGTACTTC.

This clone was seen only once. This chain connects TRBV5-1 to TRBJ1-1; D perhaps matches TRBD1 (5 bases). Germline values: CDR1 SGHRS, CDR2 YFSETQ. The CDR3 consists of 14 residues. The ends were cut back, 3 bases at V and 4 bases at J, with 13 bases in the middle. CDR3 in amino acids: CASSSGGESTEAFF. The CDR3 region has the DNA TGCGCCAGCAGCTCCGGAGGGGAAAGCACTGAAGCTTTCTTT.

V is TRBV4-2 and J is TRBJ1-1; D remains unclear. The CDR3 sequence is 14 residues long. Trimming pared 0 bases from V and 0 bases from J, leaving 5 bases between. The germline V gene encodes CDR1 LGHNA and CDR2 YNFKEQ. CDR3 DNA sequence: TGTGCCAGCAGCCAAGATGGGCTGAACACTGAAGCTTTCTTT. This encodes CASSQDGLNTEAFF.

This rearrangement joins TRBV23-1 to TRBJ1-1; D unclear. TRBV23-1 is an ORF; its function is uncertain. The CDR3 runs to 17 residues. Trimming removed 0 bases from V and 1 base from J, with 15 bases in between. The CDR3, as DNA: TGCGCCAGCAGTCAATCTGGGCGAGTCGGTGGGAACACTGAAGCTTTCTTT. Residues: CASSQSGRVGGNTEAFF.

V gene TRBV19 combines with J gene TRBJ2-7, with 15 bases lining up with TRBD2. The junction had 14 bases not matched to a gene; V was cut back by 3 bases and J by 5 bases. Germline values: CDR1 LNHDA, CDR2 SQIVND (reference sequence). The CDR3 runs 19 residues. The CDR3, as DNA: TGTGCCAGTAGTATCTGCGGACTAGCGGGGGGGCATCCCGGCGACGAGCAGTACTTC. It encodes CASSICGLAGGHPGDEQYF.

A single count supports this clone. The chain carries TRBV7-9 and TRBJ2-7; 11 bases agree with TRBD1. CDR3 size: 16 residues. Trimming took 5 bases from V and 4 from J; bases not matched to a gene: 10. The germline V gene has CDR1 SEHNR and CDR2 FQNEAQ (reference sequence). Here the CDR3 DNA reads TGTGCCAGCAGCACACAGCCGGGACAGGGGGGTTACGAGCAGTACTTC. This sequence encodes CASSTQPGQGGYEQYF.